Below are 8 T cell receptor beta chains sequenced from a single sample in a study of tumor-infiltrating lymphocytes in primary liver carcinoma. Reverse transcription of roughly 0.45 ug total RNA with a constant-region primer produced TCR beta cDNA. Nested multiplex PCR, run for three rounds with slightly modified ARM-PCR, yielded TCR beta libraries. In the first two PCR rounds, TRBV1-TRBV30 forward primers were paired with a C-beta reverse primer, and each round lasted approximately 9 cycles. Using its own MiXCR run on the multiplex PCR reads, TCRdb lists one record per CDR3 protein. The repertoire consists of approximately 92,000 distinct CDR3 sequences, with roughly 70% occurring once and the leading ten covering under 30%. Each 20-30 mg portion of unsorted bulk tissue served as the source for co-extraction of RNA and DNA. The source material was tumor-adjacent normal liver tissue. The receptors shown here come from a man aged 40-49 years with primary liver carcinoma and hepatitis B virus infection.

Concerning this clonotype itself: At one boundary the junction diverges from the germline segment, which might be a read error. For the CDR3, the DNA is TGTGTCAGCAGCCTATCTGTGGGAATACCCTACGAGCAGTGCTTC. Protein sequence: CVSSLSVGIPYEQCF. This rearrangement joins TRBV11-2 to TRBJ2-7; D ambiguous. Looked up from germline, CDR1 is SGHAT and CDR2 is FQNNGV. The CDR3 has 15 amino acids. The complete variable domain, with remaining parts taken from reference TRBV11-2 and TRBJ2-7, reads EAGVAQSPRYKIIEKRQSVAFWCNPISGHATLYWYQQILGQGPKLLIQFQNNGVVDDSQLPKDRFSAERLKGVDSTLKIQPAKLEDSAVYLCVSSLSVGIPYEQCFGPGTRLTVT.

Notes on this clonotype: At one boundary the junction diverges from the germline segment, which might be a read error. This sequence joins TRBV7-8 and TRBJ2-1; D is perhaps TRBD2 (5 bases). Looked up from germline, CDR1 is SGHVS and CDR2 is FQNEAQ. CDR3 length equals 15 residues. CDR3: CASGPASGSYNGQFF. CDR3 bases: TGTGCCAGCGGTCCGGCAAGCGGTTCCTACAATGGGCAGTTCTTC.

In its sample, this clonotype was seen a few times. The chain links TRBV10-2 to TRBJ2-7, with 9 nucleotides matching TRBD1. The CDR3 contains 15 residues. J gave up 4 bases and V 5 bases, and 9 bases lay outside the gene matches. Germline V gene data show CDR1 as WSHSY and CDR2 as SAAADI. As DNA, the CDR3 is TGCGCCAGCAGTCCCGTGGGGGGACAGGGTTACGAGCAGTACTTC. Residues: CASSPVGGQGYEQYF.

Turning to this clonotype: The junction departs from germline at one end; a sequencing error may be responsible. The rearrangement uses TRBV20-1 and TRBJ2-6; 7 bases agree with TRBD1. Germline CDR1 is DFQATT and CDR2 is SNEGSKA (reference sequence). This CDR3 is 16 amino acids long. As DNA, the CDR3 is TGTAGTGCTAGAGGCCACGGACAGGTTGGGGCCAACGTCCTGACTTTC. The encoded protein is CSARGHGQVGANVLTF.

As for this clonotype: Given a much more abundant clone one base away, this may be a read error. The CDR3: CAISLGLYQETQYF. The DNA for the CDR3 is TGTGCCATCAGCTTGGGACTGTACCAAGAGACCCAGTACTTC. The gene calls are TRBV10-3 and TRBJ2-5; weak D call: TRBD2 (6 bases). Germline assignment: CDR1 ENHRY and CDR2 SYGVKD. Trimming took 6 bases from V and 0 from J, leaving 11 bases between them. The CDR3 covers 14 residues.

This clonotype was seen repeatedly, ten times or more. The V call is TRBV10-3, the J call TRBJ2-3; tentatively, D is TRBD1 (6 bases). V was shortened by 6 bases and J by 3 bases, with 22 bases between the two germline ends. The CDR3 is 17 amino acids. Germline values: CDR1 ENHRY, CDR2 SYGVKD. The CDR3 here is CAISKEYTGFGTDTQYF. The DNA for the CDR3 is TGTGCCATCAGCAAGGAATACACAGGGTTCGGGACAGATACGCAGTATTTT.

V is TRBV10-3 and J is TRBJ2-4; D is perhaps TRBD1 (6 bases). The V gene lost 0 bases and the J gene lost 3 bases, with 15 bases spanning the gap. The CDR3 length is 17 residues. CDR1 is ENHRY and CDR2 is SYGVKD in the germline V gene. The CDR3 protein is CAISESSTGIGKNIQYF. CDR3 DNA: TGTGCCATCAGTGAGTCCTCCACAGGGATTGGCAAAAACATTCAGTACTTC.

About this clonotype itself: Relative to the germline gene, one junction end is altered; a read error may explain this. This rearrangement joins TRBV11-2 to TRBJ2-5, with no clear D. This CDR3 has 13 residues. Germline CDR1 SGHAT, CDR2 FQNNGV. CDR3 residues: CPSSLNSSETQYF. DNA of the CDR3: TGTCCCAGCAGCTTAAATTCGTCGGAGACCCAGTACTTC. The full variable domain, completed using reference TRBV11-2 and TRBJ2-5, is EAGVAQSPRYKIIEKRQSVAFWCNPISGHATLYWYQQILGQGPKLLIQFQNNGVVDDSQLPKDRFSAERLKGVDSTLKIQPAKLEDSAVYLCPSSLNSSETQYFGPGTRLLVL.